This is a list of T cell receptor beta chains from one sample in a study of cytomegalovirus exposure and HLA in healthy donors. Measured with immunoSEQ multiplex PCR; TCRdb has only the in-frame clones, and not every one. The sample carries about 150,000 clones, roughly 70% recorded once. What was sequenced was PBMCs. Receptor source: a man aged 50-60 years in good health and CMV-seropositive. Both conserved end residues are trimmed from each CDR3. Clone size is given for some rows only: seen once, a few or many times, or a class if the clone is expanded.

>TRBV5-1|NA|TRBJ1-3
ASSFGSSGNTIY
>TRBV7-9|NA|TRBJ1-2
ASSLRDNLYGYT
>TRBV6-1|few|TRBJ1-1
ASSSDRGDTEAF
>TRBV10-1|NA|TRBJ1-1
ASSEFPYGTANTEAF
>TRBV29-1|NA|TRBJ2-1
SVSNPRLADVWLYNEQF
>TRBV4-2|NA|TRBJ2-3
ASSQSGQGARADTQY
>TRBV6-1|NA|TRBJ2-5
ASSSPGLAGETQY
>TRBV6-5|NA|TRBJ1-5
ASSTGFDQPQH
>TRBV27|NA|TRBJ2-1
ASRERGVYNEQF
>TRBV10-3|NA|TRBJ1-1
AISEEVLNTEAF
>TRBV25-1|NA|TRBJ2-3
ASSAGTSGGTDTQY
>TRBV27|NA|TRBJ2-1
ASSLYAPGGLRDEQF
>TRBV27|NA|TRBJ1-1
ASNPRPRGRTNTEAF
>TRBV12-5|NA|TRBJ2-7
ASTSGFPEQY
>TRBV11-3|NA|TRBJ2-1
ASSQDRNYNEQF
>TRBV28|NA|TRBJ2-3
ASSSGHLSTDTQY
>TRBV11-2|once|TRBJ2-5
ASSSGTGGLEETQY
>TRBV27|NA|TRBJ1-1
ASRSLGALNTEAF
>TRBV29-1|few|TRBJ2-1
SVRGVAGRGAKGNEQF
>TRBV4-1|NA|TRBJ2-2
ASSLLDSATGELF
>TRBV12-5|NA|TRBJ1-2
ASGLSRTGGNYGYT
>TRBV7-3|once|TRBJ2-1
ASSLDRLNNEQF
>TRBV6-1|few|TRBJ2-7
ASSLRTGREQY
>TRBV9|NA|TRBJ2-1
ASSVRQGGANEQF
>TRBV7-9|NA|TRBJ1-5
SSSLDPGAGQPQH
>TRBV5-6|NA|TRBJ2-1
ASSLRREQF
>TRBV6-1|NA|TRBJ1-3
ASSGSQGSGNTIY
>TRBV7-9|NA|TRBJ1-5
ASSSYLTGNVQPQH
>TRBV7-2|few|TRBJ2-6
ASSLRQSGANVLT
>TRBV18|once|TRBJ2-2
ASSPQSRNTGELF
>TRBV29-1|NA|TRBJ2-1
SVDTPDRVIYNEQF
>TRBV5-6|NA|TRBJ2-7
ASSSQGWDEQY
>TRBV11-2|NA|TRBJ2-1
ASRFKLGGEQF
>TRBV5-1|NA|TRBJ2-3
ASSYQGAAADTQY
>TRBV27|NA|TRBJ1-1
ASSLEEPGEAF
>TRBV5-8|NA|TRBJ1-5
ASSLFRDRRGFSNQPQH
>TRBV19|NA|TRBJ1-1
ASRQGDTEAF
>TRBV6-1|NA|TRBJ1-1
ASNLRTGMNTEAF
>TRBV2|NA|TRBJ1-2
ASSEGRQGNYGYT
>TRBV5-1|NA|TRBJ2-3
ASSYGQGGSDTQY
>TRBV4-2|NA|TRBJ2-7
ASSQRPGLAYEQY
>TRBV7-6|once|TRBJ2-1
ASSFVYNEQF
>TRBV15|NA|TRBJ2-7
ATSSGQGEYEQY
>TRBV2|NA|TRBJ2-1
ASSPGQAYNEQF
>TRBV11-1|few|TRBJ1-1
ASSLTGQGTEAF
>TRBV15|NA|TRBJ1-1
ATSRDLRAGGTEAF
>TRBV29-1|once|TRBJ2-3
SVRRQTDTQY
>TRBV7-8|NA|TRBJ2-1
ASSLAGGTTLYNEQF
>TRBV19|NA|TRBJ2-3
ASSPGMVEADTQY
>TRBV7-9|NA|TRBJ1-1
ASSLGTGITEAF
>TRBV6-1|NA|TRBJ2-2
ASSGQRYTGELF
>TRBV18|NA|TRBJ1-2
ASSPATGHGGYT
>TRBV6-5|NA|TRBJ1-1
ASTYRGLVDTEAF
>TRBV28|NA|TRBJ2-1
ASSSTVVAPYNEQF
>TRBV14|few|TRBJ2-5
ASSRKRSVTTSQETQY
>TRBV5-4|NA|TRBJ1-2
ASRPGGNYGYT
>TRBV7-2|NA|TRBJ2-7
ASSLYPLNYERY
>TRBV6-6|NA|TRBJ2-5
ASSLQGKETQY
>TRBV4-2|NA|TRBJ2-3
ASSQGASGGVSPDTQY